This T cell receptor beta chain was identified during a study of tumor-infiltrating lymphocytes in localized non-small cell lung cancer. Overall study: The cohort mixed smokers and never-smokers, several histologies, and some post-neoadjuvant-chemotherapy samples. General observations from the study: Not all patients were TCR sequenced, owing to tissue quantity. Different pieces of the same tissue went to different assays, confounding technical variation with intratumor heterogeneity.

CDR3 size: 15 residues. V lost 0 bases and J 5 bases, leaving 14 bases between the germline ends. Per germline, CDR1 SGDLS and CDR2 YYNGEE. Comment on this clone: What it recognizes is unknown.

The assay was immunoSEQ multiplex PCR, and TCRdb's table has in-frame clones only and misses some. Of about 12,000 clones listed, 60% to 85% are singletons. The specimen was lung tumor tissue. The clonotype comes from a human donor with non-small cell lung cancer. The chain carries TRBV9 and TRBJ2-5; tentatively, D is TRBD1 or TRBD2 (5 bases each). DNA for the CDR3: TGTGCCAGCAGCGTAGGAGGGGCGGCTCAGGAGACCCAGTACTTC. Its protein is CASSVGGAAQETQYF.